The clone carrying this TCR delta chain has more than one count but fewer than ten. One base away lies a much larger clone, so this may be a sequencing read error. The same CDR3 is also encoded by other DNA sequences in this sample. The germline V gene encodes CDR1 NSMFDY and CDR2 ISSIKDK. The CDR3 has 23 amino acids. TCRdb reran clone calling via CATT on the reads. The table includes more than 3,500 delta-chain clones, 2.1% detected once. This sample is part of a study of gamma-delta chains in newborns, infants, children. For the study at large: Innate gammadelta T cells reportedly expand polyclonally right after birth, driven by microbial exposure, per the title.

This TCR was sampled from a child who was a newborn, infant or young child, either healthy, febrile or measles-vaccinated (not recorded which). The specimen was blood. The chain couples TRAV29/DV5 to TRDJ3; 9 bases line up with TRDD3. CDR3 DNA sequence: TGTGCAGCAAGTTTACCGGGTCCCCTTAAGACTGGGGGAAACTCCTGGGACACCCGGCAGATGTTTTTC. Residues: CAASLPGPLKTGGNSWDTRQMFF.